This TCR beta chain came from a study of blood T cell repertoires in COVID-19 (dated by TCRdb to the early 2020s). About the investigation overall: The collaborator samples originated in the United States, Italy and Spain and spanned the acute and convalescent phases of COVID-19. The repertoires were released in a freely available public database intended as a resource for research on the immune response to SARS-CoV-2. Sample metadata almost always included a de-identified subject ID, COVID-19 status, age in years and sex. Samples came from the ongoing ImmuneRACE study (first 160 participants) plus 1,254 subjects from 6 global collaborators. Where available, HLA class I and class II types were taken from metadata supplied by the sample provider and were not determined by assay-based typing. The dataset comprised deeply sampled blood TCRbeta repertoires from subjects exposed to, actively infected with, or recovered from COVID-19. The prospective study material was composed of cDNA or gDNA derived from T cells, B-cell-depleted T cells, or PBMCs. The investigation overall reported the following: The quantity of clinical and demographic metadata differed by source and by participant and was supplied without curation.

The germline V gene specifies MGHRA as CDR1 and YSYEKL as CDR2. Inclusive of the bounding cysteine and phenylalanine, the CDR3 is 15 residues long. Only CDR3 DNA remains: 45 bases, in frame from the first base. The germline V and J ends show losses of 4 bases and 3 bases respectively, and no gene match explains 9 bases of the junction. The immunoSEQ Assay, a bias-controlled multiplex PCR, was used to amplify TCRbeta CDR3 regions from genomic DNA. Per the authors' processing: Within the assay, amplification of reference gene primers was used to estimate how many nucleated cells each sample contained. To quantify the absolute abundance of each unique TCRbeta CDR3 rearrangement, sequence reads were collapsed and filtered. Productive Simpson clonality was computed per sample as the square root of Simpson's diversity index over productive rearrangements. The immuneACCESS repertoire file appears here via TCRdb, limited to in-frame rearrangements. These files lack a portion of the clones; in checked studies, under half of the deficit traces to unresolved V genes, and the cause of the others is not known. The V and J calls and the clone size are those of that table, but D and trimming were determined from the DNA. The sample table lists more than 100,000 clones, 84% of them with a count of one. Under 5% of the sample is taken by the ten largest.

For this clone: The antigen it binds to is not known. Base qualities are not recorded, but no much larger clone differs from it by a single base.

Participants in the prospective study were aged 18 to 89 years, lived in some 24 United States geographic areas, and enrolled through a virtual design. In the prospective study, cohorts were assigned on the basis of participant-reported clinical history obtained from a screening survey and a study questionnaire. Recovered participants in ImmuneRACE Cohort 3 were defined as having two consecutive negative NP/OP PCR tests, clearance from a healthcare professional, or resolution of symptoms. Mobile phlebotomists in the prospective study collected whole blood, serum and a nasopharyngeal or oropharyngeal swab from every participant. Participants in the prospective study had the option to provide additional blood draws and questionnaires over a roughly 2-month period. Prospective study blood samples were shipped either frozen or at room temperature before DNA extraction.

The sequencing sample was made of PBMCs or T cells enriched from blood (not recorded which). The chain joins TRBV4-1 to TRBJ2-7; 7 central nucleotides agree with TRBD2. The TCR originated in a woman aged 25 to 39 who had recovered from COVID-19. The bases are TGCGCCAGCAGCCCCCTGGGGGGGACTAACTACGAGCAGTACTTC. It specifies CASSPLGGTNYEQYF.